Following are 30 T cell receptor beta chains from one sample sequenced in a study of CD8+ T cells in alopecia areata. Treatment indicated: oral pan-JAK inhibitor, 5-10 mg twice daily. cDNA prepared by RNA extraction and subsequent reverse transcription served as the template for sequencing. Sequencing was performed with immunoSEQ multiplex PCR; in TCRdb, only in-frame clones are kept and a portion is missing. The sample lists a few hundred thousand clones; more than 30% were seen once. Sample: CD4+ T cells sorted from blood, taken around week 34, from a patient treated with tofacitinib. These receptors came from a human donor with alopecia areata.

This chain links TRBV27 with TRBJ1-6, with 7 bases matching TRBD1. The CDR3 has 14 residues. With 6 bases clipped from V and 9 bases from J, the junction kept 8 bases outside the gene matches. The germline V gene has CDR1 MNHEY and CDR2 SMNVEV (reference sequence). The CDR3 loop reads CASSLNRGVSPLHF. DNA for the CDR3: TGTGCCAGCAGCTTAAACAGGGGCGTTTCACCCCTCCACTTT.

The table lists this clone with a few counts. At one of its ends the junction is not consistent with the germline gene, which may arise from a read error. The chain carries TRBV9 and TRBJ2-3, with D possibly matching TRBD1 (6 bases). This CDR3 has 13 residues. Germline V gene lookup returns CDR1 SGDLS and CDR2 YYNGEE. As DNA, the CDR3 is TGTGCCAGCAGCGTAGATTCCGGACAGATCCCAGTTTTT. As protein: CASSVDSGQIPVF.

This clone was seen many times. At the DNA level, this CDR3 is encoded by other sequences in the same sample as well. The V gene is TRBV10-2, the J gene TRBJ1-5; no definite D call. Germline values: CDR1 WSHSY, CDR2 SAAADI. The CDR3 spans 14 residues. V lost 6 bases and J lost 0, with 9 bases in between. CDR3 sequence reads: CASSESHSNQPQHF. CDR3 bases: TGCGCCAGCAGCGAATCGCATAGCAATCAGCCCCAGCATTTT.

CDR3 in DNA: TGCGCCAGCAGCTTAGCTACAGGGGCTGAAGCTTTCTTT. Translating it yields CASSLATGAEAFF. The chain combines TRBV5-1 with TRBJ1-1; 7 bases map to TRBD1. Germline V gives CDR1 SGHRS, CDR2 YFSETQ. The CDR3 is 13 residues long. V gave up 2 bases and J gave up 6 bases; unmatched junction bases: 4.

The gene calls are TRBV11-2 and TRBJ2-1, with a tentative D call TRBD2 (5 bases). This CDR3 spans 16 amino acids. The V gene lost 1 base and the J gene lost 4 bases, with 14 bases spanning the gap. CDR1 SGHAT and CDR2 FQNNGV come from the germline V gene. CDR3 sequence reads: CASSLAPGSRYNEQFF. In DNA, the CDR3 is TGTGCCAGCAGCTTAGCTCCGGGGTCCCGGTACAATGAGCAGTTCTTC.

This clone appeared a few times. The V gene is TRBV29-1, the J gene TRBJ2-3; D not certain. The length of the CDR3 is 12 residues. The V gene's germline CDR1 is SQVTM and CDR2 ANQGSEA. Deletions cut 3 bases from V and 6 bases from J, with 10 bases between. The CDR3 sequence is CSVDRGRDTQYF. The CDR3 DNA reads as TGCAGCGTTGATCGCGGCAGGGATACGCAGTATTTT.

V gene TRBV2 combines with J gene TRBJ1-5, with no clear D. Germline lookup yields CDR1 SNHLY and CDR2 FYNNEI. This CDR3 comprises 14 residues. V lost 7 bases, J lost 5 bases, and 15 bases lay in between. CDR3 DNA: TGTGCCAGCAACTCGCTAAGTCTCGATCAGCCCCAGCATTTT. Protein: CASNSLSLDQPQHF. Using reference TRBV2 and TRBJ1-5 for the parts outside the CDR3, the full variable domain is EPEVTQTPSHQVTQMGQEVILRCVPISNHLYFYWYRQILGQKVEFLVSFYNNEISEKSEIFDDQFSVERPDGSNFTLKIRSTKLEDSAMYFCASNSLSLDQPQHFGDGTRLSIL.

The rearrangement uses TRBV18 and TRBJ2-7; TRBD1 might be the D (6 bases). The V end was cut by 4 bases, the J end by 3 bases, with 16 bases between. CDR1 KGHSH and CDR2 LQKENI come from the germline V gene. The CDR3 contains 15 residues. The CDR3 bases are TGTGCCAGCTCACTCGGCACGGGACATGGCTACGAGCAGTACTTC. Protein: CASSLGTGHGYEQYF. Complete variable domain (other parts from reference TRBV18 and TRBJ2-7): NAGVMQNPRHLVRRRGQEARLRCSPMKGHSHVYWYRQLPEEGLKFMVYLQKENIIDESGMPKERFSAEFPKEGPSILRIQQVVRGDSAAYFCASSLGTGHGYEQYFGPGTRLTVT.

The chain has TRBV2 and TRBJ2-3; the D is unclear. This CDR3 is 16 amino acids long. The germline V gene encodes CDR1 SNHLY and CDR2 FYNNEI. V was pared by 6 bases and J by 1 base, with 17 bases between. CDR3 sequence: CASSMEIAVGTDTQYF. The CDR3 nucleotides are TGTGCCAGCAGCATGGAGATAGCTGTGGGCACAGATACGCAGTATTTT.

The V and J genes are TRBV4-1 and TRBJ2-7, with 12 positions matching TRBD2. With V trimmed by 4 bases and J by 3 bases, 7 bases remained unmatched. The CDR3 has 16 residues. The germline V gene encodes CDR1 MGHRA and CDR2 YSYEKL. CDR3 in DNA: TGCGCCAGCAGCCTCCTTGGACTAGCGGGATACTACGAGCAGTACTTC. This codes for CASSLLGLAGYYEQYF.

Comment on this clone: This sample includes further DNA sequences coding for the same CDR3. CDR3 in DNA: TGCGCCAGCAGCCCCGTGAGGGGCGCAGATACGCAGTATTTT. Protein: CASSPVRGADTQYF. The chain links TRBV5-1 to TRBJ2-3, with D tentatively TRBD1 or TRBD2 (5 bases each). CDR1 is SGHRS, CDR2 YFSETQ, per germline. This CDR3 is built from 14 residues. Deletions cut 4 bases from V and 4 bases from J, with 13 bases between.

This clone was seen only a few times. This chain connects TRBV5-1 to TRBJ1-5; D call uncertain. The V gene's germline CDR1 is SGHRS and CDR2 YFSETQ. V gave up 0 bases and J gave up 5 bases, with 12 bases separating them. The CDR3 covers 15 residues. CDR3 DNA sequence: TGCGCCAGCAGCTTGGCCGGGGAATACCATCAGCCCCAGCATTTT. As protein: CASSLAGEYHQPQHF.

The rearrangement uses TRBV15 and TRBJ1-4; D possibly corresponds to TRBD1 (5 bases). The CDR3 covers 15 residues. CDR1 and CDR2 (germline): LNHNV, YYDKDF (reference sequence). V was trimmed by 0 bases and J by 10 bases, leaving 15 bases between them. DNA of the CDR3: TGTGCCACCAGCAGAGAGAAGGGGCCACTCGGAAAACTGTTTTTT. As protein: CATSREKGPLGKLFF.

V and J are TRBV12-5 and TRBJ2-1; D is possibly TRBD1 (7 bases). The germline V gene encodes CDR1 LGHNT and CDR2 FRNRAP. The CDR3 has 13 amino acids. V was clipped by 1 base and J by 10 bases, with 11 bases between them. DNA of the CDR3: TGTGCTAGTGGTTTGGGACAGGGAGGCGAGCAGTTCTTC. Translated: CASGLGQGGEQFF. Full variable domain (rest looked up from reference TRBV12-5 and TRBJ2-1): DARVTQTPRHKVTEMGQEVTMRCQPILGHNTVFWYRQTMMQGLELLAYFRNRAPLDDSGMPKDRFSAEMPDATLATLKIQPSEPRDSAVYFCASGLGQGGEQFFGPGTRLTVL.

The chain uses TRBV18 and TRBJ1-1; D is unresolved. Germline CDR1 reads KGHSH; CDR2 reads LQKENI. V lost 2 bases and J 0 bases, leaving 7 bases between the germline ends. The CDR3 extends over 14 amino acids. The CDR3 region has the DNA TGTGCCAGCTCACCAGCGCTCATGAACACTGAAGCTTTCTTT. This codes for CASSPALMNTEAFF.

The chain has TRBV6-5 and TRBJ1-4; 7 nucleotides align to TRBD1. V lost 3 bases and J lost 7; bases outside the gene matches: 8. CDR3 length: 15 residues. Germline CDR1 is MNHEY and CDR2 is SVGAGI. The CDR3 coding sequence is TGTGCCAGCAGTTATCAGCGTGCAGGGGGTGAAAAACTGTTTTTT. It is translated as CASSYQRAGGEKLFF.

In this sample, this clone turned up a few times. The V and J genes are TRBV19 and TRBJ1-1; a possible D gene is TRBD1 (5 bases). The CDR3 consists of 14 residues. Trimming took 5 bases from V and 5 from J, leaving 15 bases between them. CDR1 is LNHDA, CDR2 SQIVND, per germline (reference sequence). This CDR3 reads CASSVRGPGTEAFF. CDR3 nucleotide sequence: TGTGCCAGTAGTGTAAGGGGCCCCGGGACTGAAGCTTTCTTT.

This clone turned up a few times. V and J are TRBV28 and TRBJ2-7; D not resolved. Germline assignment: CDR1 MDHEN and CDR2 SYDVKM. V shed 2 bases and J shed 6 bases, with 14 bases lying between them. The CDR3 covers 14 residues. DNA for the CDR3: TGTGCCAGCAGTTTACCCCAGAGAGTCGGCGAGCAGTACTTC. Encoded protein: CASSLPQRVGEQYF.

This clone was seen a handful of times. This rearrangement joins TRBV5-4 to TRBJ2-2; tentatively, D is TRBD1 (5 bases). Germline CDR1 is SGHNT and CDR2 is YYREEE (reference sequence). The CDR3 runs to 14 residues. The germline V and J ends were trimmed by 1 base and 1 base, with 5 bases remaining between them. For the CDR3, the DNA is TGTGCCAGCAGCTTGCAGGGGAACACCGGGGAGCTGTTTTTT. It encodes CASSLQGNTGELFF.

The J gene is TRBJ1-4, the V gene TRBV23-1, with a tentative D call TRBD1 (6 bases). TRBV23-1 is placed among ORFs of uncertain function. The CDR3 contains 17 residues. Between the trimmed V and J ends, which lost 0 bases and 4 bases, there was a span of 15 bases. CDR3 sequence (DNA): TGCGCCAGCAGTCAATCCGACAGGCACGTGGATAATGAAAAACTGTTTTTT. Its translation: CASSQSDRHVDNEKLFF.

V is TRBV7-9 and J is TRBJ1-4; D remains ambiguous. Between the trimmed V and J ends, which lost 5 bases and 1 base, there was a span of 14 bases. This CDR3 comprises 16 residues. Per the germline V gene, CDR1 is SEHNR and CDR2 is FQNEAQ (reference sequence). Written as DNA, the CDR3 is TGTGCCAGCAGCGAAATCGACCGGAAAACTAATGAAAAACTGTTTTTT. This sequence encodes CASSEIDRKTNEKLFF.

This clone was observed a few times. This chain joins TRBV11-2 and TRBJ2-1; D remains unclear. Per germline, CDR1 SGHAT and CDR2 FQNNGV. Between the trimmed V and J ends, which lost 3 bases and 6 bases, there was a span of 18 bases. This CDR3 contains 16 residues. CDR3 region: CASSFSRSGGGNEQFF. The CDR3 nucleotides read TGTGCCAGCAGCTTTAGTCGGTCAGGCGGTGGCAATGAGCAGTTCTTC.

This clone was seen a handful of times. The J gene is TRBJ1-1, the V gene TRBV28; 7 nucleotides agree with TRBD1. The CDR3 totals 16 residues. J gave up 6 bases and V 1 base, and 11 bases lay outside the gene matches. Per the germline V gene, CDR1 is MDHEN and CDR2 is SYDVKM. CDR3 bases: TGTGCCAGCAGTTTATTGTTGCACCAGACAGGGCCTGAAGCTTTCTTT. Protein product: CASSLLLHQTGPEAFF.

J is TRBJ2-7 and V is TRBV19; D unresolved. CDR1 and CDR2 (germline): LNHDA, SQIVND (reference sequence). This CDR3 region has 13 residues. Trimming stripped 5 bases from V and 2 bases from J, with 10 bases between. CDR3 amino acids: CASSGGPTYEQYF. CDR3 in DNA: TGTGCCAGTAGTGGCGGACCAACCTACGAGCAGTACTTC.

The chain links TRBV14 to TRBJ1-2; tentative D call: TRBD1 (5 bases). The ends were cut back, 4 bases at V and 8 bases at J, with 14 bases in the middle. CDR1 SGHDN and CDR2 FVKESK come from the germline V gene. The CDR3 is 13 amino acids. CDR3: CASSRQDRSGYTF. The CDR3 DNA sequence: TGTGCCAGCAGCCGTCAAGACAGAAGCGGCTACACCTTC.

This clone has only a few counts. The CDR3 reads CAWSVHRLDEQFF. CDR3 coding DNA: TGTGCCTGGAGTGTACACAGGCTAGATGAGCAGTTCTTC. The chain employs TRBV30 and TRBJ2-1; D is perhaps TRBD1 (5 bases). CDR1 and CDR2 (germline): GTSNPN, SVGIG (reference sequence). Trimming cost V 0 bases and J 8 bases, with 11 bases left between them. The CDR3 extends over 13 amino acids.

V gene TRBV15 combines with J gene TRBJ2-2, with unresolved D. CDR1 and CDR2 from the germline V gene are LNHNV and YYDKDF (reference sequence). With 2 bases removed from V and 7 bases from J, the gap between germline ends came to 8 bases. This CDR3 spans 13 amino acids. As DNA, the CDR3 is TGTGCCACCAGCAGAACAGTTTTCGGGGAGCTGTTTTTT. Its protein product is CATSRTVFGELFF.

This clone was seen more than once but under ten times. The rearrangement uses TRBV30 and TRBJ1-5; D call uncertain. CDR1 and CDR2 from the germline V gene are GTSNPN and SVGIG (reference sequence). V was shortened by 5 bases and J by 0 bases, with 8 bases between the two germline ends. CDR3 size: 13 residues. DNA of the CDR3: TGTGCCTGGGCAGAGTATAGCAATCAGCCCCAGCATTTT. Translating gives CAWAEYSNQPQHF.

The rearrangement links TRBV30 to TRBJ2-1, with TRBD1 matching 7 bases. Germline V gene data show CDR1 as GTSNPN and CDR2 as SVGIG (reference sequence). The trim removed 3 bases at V and 3 bases at J, leaving 5 bases unmatched. The CDR3 spans 14 residues. CDR3 sequence: CAWRMGQNYNEQFF. For the CDR3, the DNA is TGTGCCTGGAGGATGGGACAGAACTACAATGAGCAGTTCTTC.

This clone has only a few counts. The chain uses TRBV30 and TRBJ2-3; 7 nucleotides line up with TRBD2. The CDR3 runs 13 residues. Germline V gene lookup returns CDR1 GTSNPN and CDR2 SVGIG (reference sequence). With 2 bases clipped from V and 5 bases from J, the junction kept 4 bases outside the gene matches. Here the CDR3 reads CAWSRTSGDTQYF. The CDR3 coding sequence is TGTGCCTGGAGTCGGACTAGTGGAGATACGCAGTATTTT. Full variable domain (missing parts from reference TRBV30 and TRBJ2-3): SQTIHQWPATLVQPVGSPLSLECTVEGTSNPNLYWYRQAAGRGLQLLFYSVGIGQISSEVPQNLSASRPQDRQFILSSKKLLLSDSGFYLCAWSRTSGDTQYFGPGTRLTVL.